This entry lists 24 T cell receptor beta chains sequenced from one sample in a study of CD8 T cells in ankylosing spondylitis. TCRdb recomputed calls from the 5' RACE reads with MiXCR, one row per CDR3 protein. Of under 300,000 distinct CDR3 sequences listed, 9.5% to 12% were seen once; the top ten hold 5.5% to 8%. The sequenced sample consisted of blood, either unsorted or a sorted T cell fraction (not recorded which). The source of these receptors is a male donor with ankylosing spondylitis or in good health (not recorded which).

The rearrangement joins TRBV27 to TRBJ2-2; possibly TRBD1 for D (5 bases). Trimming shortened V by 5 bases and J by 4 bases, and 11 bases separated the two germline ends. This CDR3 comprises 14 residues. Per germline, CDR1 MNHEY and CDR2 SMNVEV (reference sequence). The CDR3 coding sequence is TGTGCCAGCAGTGTCCTGGGGCTCACCGGGGAGCTGTTTTTT. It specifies CASSVLGLTGELFF.

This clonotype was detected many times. The CDR3 sequence: CSVESGVTEAFF. In nucleotides, the CDR3 is TGCAGCGTTGAATCAGGGGTCACTGAAGCTTTCTTT. The chain uses TRBV29-1 and TRBJ1-1; D may be TRBD1 (6 bases). The CDR3 loop spans 12 amino acids. V shed 2 bases and J shed 4 bases, with 8 bases lying between them. CDR1 SQVTM and CDR2 ANQGSEA come from the germline V gene.

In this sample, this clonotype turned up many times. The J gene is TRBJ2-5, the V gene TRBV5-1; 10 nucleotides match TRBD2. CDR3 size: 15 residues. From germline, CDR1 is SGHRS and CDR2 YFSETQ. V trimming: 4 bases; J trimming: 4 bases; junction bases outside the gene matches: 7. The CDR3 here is CASSGIAGGGETQYF. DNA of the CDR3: TGCGCCAGCAGCGGAATAGCGGGAGGAGGAGAGACCCAGTACTTC.

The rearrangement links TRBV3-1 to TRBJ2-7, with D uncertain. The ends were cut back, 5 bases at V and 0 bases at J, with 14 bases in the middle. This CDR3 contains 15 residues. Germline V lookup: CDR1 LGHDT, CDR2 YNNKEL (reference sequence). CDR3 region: CASSYTPGSSYEQYF. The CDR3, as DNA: TGTGCCAGCAGCTATACACCCGGGTCCTCCTACGAGCAGTACTTC.

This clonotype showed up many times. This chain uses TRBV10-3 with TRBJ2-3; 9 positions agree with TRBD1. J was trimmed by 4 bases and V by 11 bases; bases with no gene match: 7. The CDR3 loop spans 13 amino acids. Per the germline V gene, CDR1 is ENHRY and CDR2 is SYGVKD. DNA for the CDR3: TGTGCCGTCCGGGACAGGGTAGCAGATACGCAGTATTTT. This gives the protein CAVRDRVADTQYF.

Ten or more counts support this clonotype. The CDR3 DNA follows: TGTGCCAGCAGTTTAGACCGGAATGAAAAACTGTTTTTT. Translating gives CASSLDRNEKLFF. The rearrangement links TRBV12-3 or TRBV12-4 to TRBJ1-4, with no clear D. V lost 1 base, J lost 5 bases, and 5 bases lay in between. The CDR3 contains 13 residues.

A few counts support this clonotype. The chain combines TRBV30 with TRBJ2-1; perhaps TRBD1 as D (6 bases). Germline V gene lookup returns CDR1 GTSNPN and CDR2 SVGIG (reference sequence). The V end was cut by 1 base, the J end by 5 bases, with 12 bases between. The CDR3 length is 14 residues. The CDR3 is CAWSAPGVNNEQFF. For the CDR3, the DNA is TGTGCCTGGAGTGCCCCAGGGGTGAACAATGAGCAGTTCTTC.

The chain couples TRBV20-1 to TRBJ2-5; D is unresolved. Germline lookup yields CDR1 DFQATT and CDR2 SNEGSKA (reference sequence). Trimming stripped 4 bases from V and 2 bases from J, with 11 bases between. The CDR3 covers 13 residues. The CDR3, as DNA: TGCAGTGCTACTTTAAGCGCTCAAGAGACCCAGTACTTC. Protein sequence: CSATLSAQETQYF.

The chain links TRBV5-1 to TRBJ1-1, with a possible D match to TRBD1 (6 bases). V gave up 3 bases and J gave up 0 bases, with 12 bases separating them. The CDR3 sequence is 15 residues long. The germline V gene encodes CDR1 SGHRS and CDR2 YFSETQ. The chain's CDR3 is CASSWDNPVNTEAFF. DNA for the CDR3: TGCGCCAGCAGCTGGGACAACCCGGTGAACACTGAAGCTTTCTTT.

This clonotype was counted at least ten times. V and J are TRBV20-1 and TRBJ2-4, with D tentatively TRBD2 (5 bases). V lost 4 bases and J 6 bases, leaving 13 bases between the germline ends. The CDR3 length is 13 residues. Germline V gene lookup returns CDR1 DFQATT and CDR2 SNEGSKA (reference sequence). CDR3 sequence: CSATGKNINIQYF. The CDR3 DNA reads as TGCAGTGCTACCGGGAAAAACATAAACATTCAGTACTTC.

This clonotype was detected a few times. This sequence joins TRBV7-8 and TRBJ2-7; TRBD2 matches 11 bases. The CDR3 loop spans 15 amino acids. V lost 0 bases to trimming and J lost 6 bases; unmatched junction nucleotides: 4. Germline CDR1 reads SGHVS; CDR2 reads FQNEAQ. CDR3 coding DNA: TGTGCCAGCAGCTTAGCGTGGCTAGCGGGAGGCGAGCAGTACTTC. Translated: CASSLAWLAGGEQYF.

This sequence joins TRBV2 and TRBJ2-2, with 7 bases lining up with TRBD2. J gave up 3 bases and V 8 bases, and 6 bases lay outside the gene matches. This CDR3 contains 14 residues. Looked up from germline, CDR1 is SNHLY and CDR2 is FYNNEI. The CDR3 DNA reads TGTGCCAGCTTCCAGCGGGGCTACACCGGGGAGCTGTTTTTT. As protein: CASFQRGYTGELFF.

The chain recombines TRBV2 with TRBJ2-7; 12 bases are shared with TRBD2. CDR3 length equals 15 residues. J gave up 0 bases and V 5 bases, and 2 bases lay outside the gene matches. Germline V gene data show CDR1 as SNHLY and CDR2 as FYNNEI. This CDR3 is CASSWTSGISYEQYF. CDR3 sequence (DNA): TGTGCCAGCAGTTGGACTAGCGGGATCTCCTACGAGCAGTACTTC.

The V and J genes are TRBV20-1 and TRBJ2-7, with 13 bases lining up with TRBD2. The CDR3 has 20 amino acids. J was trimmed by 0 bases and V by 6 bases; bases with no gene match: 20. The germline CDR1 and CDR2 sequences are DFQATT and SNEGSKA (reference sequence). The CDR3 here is CSAYAPGWTSGRSISYEQYF. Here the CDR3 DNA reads TGCAGTGCATATGCCCCCGGGTGGACTAGCGGGAGATCGATCTCCTACGAGCAGTACTTC.

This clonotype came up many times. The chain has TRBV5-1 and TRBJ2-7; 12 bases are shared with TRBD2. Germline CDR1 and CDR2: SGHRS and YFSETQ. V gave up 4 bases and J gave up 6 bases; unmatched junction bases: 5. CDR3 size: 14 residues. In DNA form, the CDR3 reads TGCGCCAGCAGCGTCCAGGGACTAGCGGGCGAGCAGTACTTC. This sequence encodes CASSVQGLAGEQYF.

The CDR3 DNA reads TGTGCCAGCAGCTTCCTGGATGGCCCCTGGAGAAGGGAAGCTTTCTTT. It translates to CASSFLDGPWRREAFF. V is TRBV5-6 and J is TRBJ1-1, with D uncertain. CDR1 and CDR2 (germline): SGHDT, YYEEEE. This CDR3 has 16 residues. V was trimmed by 2 bases and J by 8 bases, leaving 22 bases between them.

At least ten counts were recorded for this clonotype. CDR3 DNA sequence: TGTGCCACCAGCAGAGGGGGAATGAACACTGAAGCTTTCTTT. Translation gives CATSRGGMNTEAFF. V usage is TRBV15 and J usage is TRBJ1-1; D gene uncertain. Trimming removed 1 base at V and 0 bases at J, with 6 bases between. The germline gives CDR1 LNHNV, CDR2 YYDKDF (reference sequence). The CDR3 runs 14 residues.

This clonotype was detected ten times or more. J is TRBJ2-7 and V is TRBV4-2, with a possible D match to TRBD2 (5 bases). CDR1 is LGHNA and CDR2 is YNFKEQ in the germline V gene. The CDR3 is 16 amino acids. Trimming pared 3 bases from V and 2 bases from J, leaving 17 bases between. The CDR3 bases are TGTGCCAGCAGCCAGGGATCCGGACTGGCAACCTACGAGCAGTACTTC. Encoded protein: CASSQGSGLATYEQYF.

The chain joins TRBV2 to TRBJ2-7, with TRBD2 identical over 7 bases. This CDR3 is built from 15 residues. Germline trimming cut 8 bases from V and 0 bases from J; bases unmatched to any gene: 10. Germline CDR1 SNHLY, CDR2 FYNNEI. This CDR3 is CASGTSEESSYEQYF. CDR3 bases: TGTGCCAGCGGAACTAGCGAAGAAAGCTCCTACGAGCAGTACTTC.

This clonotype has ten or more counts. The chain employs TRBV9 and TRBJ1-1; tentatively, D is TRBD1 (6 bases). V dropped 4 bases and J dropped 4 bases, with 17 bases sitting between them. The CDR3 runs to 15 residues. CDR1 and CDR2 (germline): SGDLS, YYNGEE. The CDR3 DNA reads TGTGCCAGCAGCAGGGGGGTTTTCGTTGGCACTGAAGCTTTCTTT. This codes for CASSRGVFVGTEAFF.

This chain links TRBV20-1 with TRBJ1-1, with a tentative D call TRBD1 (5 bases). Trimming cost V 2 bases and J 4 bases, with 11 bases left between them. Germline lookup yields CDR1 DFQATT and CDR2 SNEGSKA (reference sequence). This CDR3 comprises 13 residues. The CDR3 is CSARNTRGTEAFF. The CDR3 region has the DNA TGCAGTGCTAGAAATACAAGGGGCACTGAAGCTTTCTTT.

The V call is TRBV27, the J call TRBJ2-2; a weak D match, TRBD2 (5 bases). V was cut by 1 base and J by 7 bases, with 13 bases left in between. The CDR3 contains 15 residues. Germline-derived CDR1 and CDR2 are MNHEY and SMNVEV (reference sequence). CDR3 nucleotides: TGTGCCAGCAGTTTATTTCGGGATTCGATCGGGGAGCTGTTTTTT. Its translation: CASSLFRDSIGELFF.

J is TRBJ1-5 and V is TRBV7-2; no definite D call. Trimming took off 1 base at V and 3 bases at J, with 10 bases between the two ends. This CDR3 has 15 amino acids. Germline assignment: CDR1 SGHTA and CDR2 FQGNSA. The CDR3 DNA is TGTGCCAGCAGCTTAGGCGGCAGATACAATCAGCCCCAGCATTTT. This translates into CASSLGGRYNQPQHF. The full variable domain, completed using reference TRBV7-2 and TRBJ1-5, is GAGVSQSPSNKVTEKGKDVELRCDPISGHTALYWYRQSLGQGLEFLIYFQGNSAPDKSGLPSDRFSAERTGGSVSTLTIQRTQQEDSAVYLCASSLGGRYNQPQHFGDGTRLSIL.

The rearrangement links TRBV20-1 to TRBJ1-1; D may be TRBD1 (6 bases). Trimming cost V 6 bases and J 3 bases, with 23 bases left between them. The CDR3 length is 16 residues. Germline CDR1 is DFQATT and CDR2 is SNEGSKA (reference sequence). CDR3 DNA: TGCAGTGCGAGGCTCGGACAGCTTGGAGATGACACTGAAGCTTTCTTT. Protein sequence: CSARLGQLGDDTEAFF.